The rows below give T cell receptor beta chains drawn from one sample of a study of shared clonotypes between healthy human individuals. TCRdb's table, derived via immunoSEQ multiplex PCR, lists solely in-frame clones and lacks some. The sample holds over a million clones; 60% to 80% are singletons and the top ten take about 1.5%. Sequenced material: memory CD4+ T cells sorted from blood. Receptors were obtained from a man aged 18 to 30 in good health. Each CDR3 is given with its conserved first and last residue. Each record gives: V gene, J gene, clone size, D gene, CDR3 protein, CDR3 DNA. A D gene is named only where the DNA matches it firmly. The size of a clone is reported for some rows only, either as once, few or many, or as a class for expanded clones.

>TRBV4-1|TRBJ1-1|-|-
CASSRQQGQIEAFF
TGCGCCAGCAGCCGACAACAAGGTCAGATTGAAGCTTTCTTT
>TRBV10-3|TRBJ2-1|-|TRBD1
CAISGGTGAYNEQFF
TGTGCCATCAGTGGCGGGACAGGGGCCTACAATGAGCAGTTCTTC
>TRBV7-3|TRBJ1-2|once|TRBD1
CASGRDSGGSDGYTF
TGTGCCAGCGGTAGGGACAGCGGAGGTAGTGATGGCTACACCTTC
>TRBV30|TRBJ2-2|-|-
CAWTGLTNTGELFF
TGTGCCTGGACAGGGCTGACGAACACCGGGGAGCTGTTTTTT
>TRBV19|TRBJ2-1|-|TRBD2
CASSSTGGRRYEQFF
TGTGCCAGTAGCTCGACGGGGGGAAGACGGTATGAGCAGTTCTTC
>TRBV19|TRBJ1-2|-|TRBD1
CASSPTGGSNYGYTF
TGTGCCAGTAGTCCGACAGGGGGCAGTAACTATGGCTACACCTTC
>TRBV6-6|TRBJ2-7|-|TRBD2
CASSAQGSGISYEQYF
TGTGCCAGCAGCGCTCAGGGTAGCGGGATATCCTACGAGCAGTACTTC
>TRBV19|TRBJ2-7|-|TRBD1
CASRTQGQGFYEQYF
TGTGCCAGTAGAACTCAGGGACAGGGGTTCTACGAGCAGTACTTC
>TRBV4-3|TRBJ2-5|once|-
CASSRLWAGAKETQYF
TGCGCCAGCAGCCGCTTGTGGGCGGGGGCTAAAGAGACCCAGTACTTC
>TRBV7-2|TRBJ2-7|-|TRBD1
CASSPGSGGAYEQYF
TGTGCCAGCAGCCCCGGGTCAGGGGGCGCGTACGAGCAGTACTTC
>TRBV5-1|TRBJ2-7|-|TRBD1
CASSLEGGQVDEQYF
TGCGCCAGCAGCTTGGAGGGGGGACAGGTCGACGAGCAGTACTTC
>TRBV10-2|TRBJ2-7|-|TRBD2
CASSAYSGGANEQYF
TGCGCCAGCAGTGCTTATAGCGGGGGGGCCAACGAGCAGTACTTC
>TRBV18|TRBJ1-1|-|-
CASSPTRAGANTEAFF
TGTGCCAGCTCACCTACACGAGCAGGGGCAAACACTGAAGCTTTCTTT
>TRBV10-3|TRBJ2-3|-|-
CAISERGGPDTQYF
TGTGCCATCAGTGAGCGGGGAGGACCAGATACGCAGTATTTT
>TRBV5-1|TRBJ1-4|-|-
CASSLGSGEKLFF
TGCGCCAGCAGCTTGGGTAGCGGTGAAAAACTGTTTTTT
>TRBV10-3|TRBJ1-1|-|TRBD1
CAISAGQGAWVNTEAFF
TGTGCCATCAGTGCCGGACAGGGGGCCTGGGTGAACACTGAAGCTTTCTTT
>TRBV9|TRBJ2-4|few|-
CASSVGGDLNIQYF
TGTGCCAGCAGCGTAGGAGGGGACTTAAACATTCAGTACTTC
>TRBV6-6|TRBJ2-7|-|-
CASSPSHEQYF
TGTGCCAGCAGTCCTTCCCACGAGCAGTACTTC
>TRBV21-1|TRBJ2-5|-|-
CASSKEKRQPWGSQETQYF
TGTGCCAGCAGCAAAGAGAAGAGACAGCCCTGGGGATCCCAAGAGACCCAGTACTTC
>TRBV6-1|TRBJ2-7|-|-
CASSEGFLVEQYF
TGTGCCAGCAGTGAAGGGTTTTTGGTAGAGCAGTACTTC
>TRBV19|TRBJ2-7|-|TRBD1
CASSLQGYEQYF
TGTGCCAGTAGTCTACAGGGGTACGAGCAGTACTTC
>TRBV5-1|TRBJ1-1|-|-
CASSLEERGITEAFF
TGCGCCAGCAGCTTGGAAGAAAGGGGAATCACTGAAGCTTTCTTT
>TRBV6-5|TRBJ2-2|-|-
CASSSQVPGELFF
TGTGCCAGCAGCTCCCAGGTGCCCGGGGAGCTGTTTTTT
>TRBV19|TRBJ1-4|-|-
CASSIGATTNEKLFF
TGTGCCAGTAGTATAGGGGCTACAACTAATGAAAAACTGTTTTTT
>TRBV10-2|TRBJ2-1|-|TRBD2
CAAGGSNEQFF
TGCGCCGCGGGGGGGAGCAATGAGCAGTTCTTC
>TRBV6-6|TRBJ1-5|-|TRBD1
CASRTEGASNQPQHF
TGTGCCAGCAGAACTGAGGGGGCGAGCAATCAGCCCCAGCATTTT
>TRBV11-2|TRBJ2-1|few|TRBD1
CASSIHKQGALGNEQFF
TGTGCCAGCAGCATCCATAAACAGGGGGCGCTGGGCAATGAGCAGTTCTTC
>TRBV2|TRBJ2-3|-|-
CASKSSGTDTQYF
TGTGCCAGCAAATCTTCGGGCACAGATACGCAGTATTTT
>TRBV18|TRBJ2-7|-|TRBD1
CASSPHPGGYEQYF
TGTGCCAGCTCACCACATCCAGGGGGATACGAGCAGTACTTC